Shown below are 4 T cell receptor beta chains from a single sample sequenced in a study of tissue T cells after allogeneic stem cell transplantation. This table comes from immunoSEQ multiplex PCR, and its TCRdb copy is limited to in-frame clones, with some not included. The sample carries under 9,000 clones, 50% to 55% recorded once. The time point is: mouse harvest day 7 after allogeneic transplant. Tail vein injection delivered 10^7 T-cell-depleted bone marrow cells and 10^6 splenic CD5+ T cells. The sample taken for sequencing was lymph node tissue. The receptors were gathered from a female BALB/c mouse given C57BL/6 T cells with graft-versus-host disease after an allogeneic hematopoietic cell transplant.

About this clone itself: The gene names given are mouse names. The read terminates 1 residue ahead of where the CDR3 ends, so the germline J gene completes it. The gene calls are TRBV26 and TRBJ1-4; D unclear. Germline CDR1 KGHPV, CDR2 FQNQEV (reference sequence). Trimming left V 2 bases short and J 3 bases short, with 7 bases between. The CDR3 is 14 residues long. CDR3 in amino acids: CASSLGSANERLFF. The sequenced CDR3 bases are TGTGCCAGCAGTCTGGGTTCAGCCAACGAAAGATTATTT.

Comments on this clone: Any gene name here is a mouse gene name. CDR3 bases read: TGTGCCAGCAGTATAGGACTGGGGGGGCGAGGGGCTGAGCAGTTC. Its protein is CASSIGLGGRGAEQF. The full CDR3 is CASSIGLGGRGAEQFF. This chain links TRBV19 with TRBJ2-1, with 12 bases fitting TRBD2. The read falls 1 residue short of the CDR3 end, and the missing part is taken from the germline J gene. This CDR3 is built from 16 residues. CDR1 and CDR2 (germline): FNHDT, SITEND (reference sequence). V trimming: 0 bases; J trimming: 7 bases; junction bases outside the gene matches: 5.

As regards this clone: The genes and germline here are from mouse. The CDR3 bases that were read are TGTGCTAGCAGTAGATTGGACAGGGGATATGAACAGTAC. This sequence encodes CASSRLDRGYEQY. The whole CDR3 is CASSRLDRGYEQYF. The V call is TRBV17, the J call TRBJ2-7, with TRBD1 matching over 9 bases. The CDR3 end falls 1 residue outside the read, so it is completed with the germline J gene. Trimming removed 2 bases from V and 4 bases from J; junction bases left unmatched: 3. CDR1 is MNHDT and CDR2 is YYDKIL in the germline V gene. This CDR3 region has 14 residues.

On this clone: The gene names here belong to mouse. The CDR3 is cut off 1 residue early in the read; its end comes from the germline J gene. This chain uses TRBV26 with TRBJ2-2; 14 bases line up with TRBD2. The CDR3 length is 15 residues. The ends lost 4 bases at V and 6 bases at J; junction bases unmatched: 1. CDR1 and CDR2 from the germline V gene are KGHPV and FQNQEV (reference sequence). The sequenced CDR3 bases are TGTGCCAGCAGTCCGGGACTGGGGGGGCCCGGGCAGCTCTAC. This codes for CASSPGLGGPGQLY. The whole CDR3 protein reads CASSPGLGGPGQLYF.